These T cell receptor beta chains were read from a single sample in a study of monozygotic twins with inflammatory bowel disease. TCRdb re-called the 5' RACE reads; one entry per CDR3 protein, DNA not given. This table lists about 450,000 distinct CDR3 sequences. Sequencing was done on a sample of blood. The receptors derive from a human donor with ulcerative colitis or Crohn's disease, or a healthy co-twin of an affected twin (not recorded which). Each CDR3 is given with its conserved first and last residue.

V gene	J gene	CDR3 protein
TRBV7-2	TRBJ2-2	CASSLWGQGGTGELFF
TRBV11-2	TRBJ2-7	CASSSQGLGGSYEQYF
TRBV4-1	TRBJ1-5	CASSRGLGQGQTQPQHF
TRBV2	TRBJ1-2	CASSTDGLYGYTF
TRBV12-3/TRBV12-4	TRBJ1-2	CAGSPGRRHGYTF
TRBV7-9	TRBJ1-2	CASSLAEGTWDGYTF
TRBV12-3/TRBV12-4	TRBJ1-5	CASSSDSLGSPQHF
TRBV7-9	TRBJ2-3	CASSLAGGDTDTQYF
TRBV20-1	TRBJ2-5	CSATGQGGETQYF
TRBV7-9	TRBJ1-1	CASSFPPGSEAFF
TRBV10-3	TRBJ2-2	CAISGQSTNTGELFF
TRBV6-2/TRBV6-3	TRBJ2-2	CATVNGGGTGELFF